This T cell receptor (beta chain) is drawn from a study of T cells expressing NK-cell markers. Study-level information: The study sequenced eight donors, seven HCMV-seropositive and one seronegative. General study findings and limits: Researchers report these clonotypes also headed the CD3+CD56-NKG2C+ fraction in a handful of donors.

On this clonotype: The antigen remains unidentified.

The authors made TCR beta cDNA libraries by 5'RACE template switching. This switching added a universal primer site and UMIs. TCRdb reanalyzed the 5' RACE reads and collapses them to one entry per CDR3 protein, without DNA. Seen in this sample are a few hundred thousand distinct CDR3 sequences; the ten most common clones hold roughly 5.2%. This receptor was identified in a man aged 18-69 years in good health. The specimen sequenced was blood T cells: a sorted CD56 or NKG2C T cell subset, CD4+ or CD8+ T cells, or bulk PBMC T cells (not recorded which).

The CDR3 reads CSATYVGGNYGYTF. The V gene is TRBV20-1, the J gene TRBJ1-2. Germline lookup yields CDR1 DFQATT and CDR2 SNEGSKA (reference sequence). The CDR3 has 14 residues.